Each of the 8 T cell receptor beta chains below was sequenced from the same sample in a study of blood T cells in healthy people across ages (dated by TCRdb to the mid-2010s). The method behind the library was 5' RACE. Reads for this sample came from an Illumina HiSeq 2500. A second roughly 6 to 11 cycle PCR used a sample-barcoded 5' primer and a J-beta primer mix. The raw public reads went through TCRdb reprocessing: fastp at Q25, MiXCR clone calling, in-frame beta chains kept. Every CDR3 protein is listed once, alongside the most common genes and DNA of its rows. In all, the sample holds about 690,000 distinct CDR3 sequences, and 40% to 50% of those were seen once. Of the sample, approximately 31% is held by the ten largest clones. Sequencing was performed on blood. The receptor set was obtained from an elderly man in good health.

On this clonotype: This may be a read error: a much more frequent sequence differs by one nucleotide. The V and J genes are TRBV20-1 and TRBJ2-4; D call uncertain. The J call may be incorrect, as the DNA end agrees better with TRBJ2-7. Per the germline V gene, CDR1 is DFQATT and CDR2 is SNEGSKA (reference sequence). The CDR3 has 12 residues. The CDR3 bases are TGCAGTGCCCACGACGGTACCTACGAGCAGTACTTC. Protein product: CSAHDGTYEQYF.

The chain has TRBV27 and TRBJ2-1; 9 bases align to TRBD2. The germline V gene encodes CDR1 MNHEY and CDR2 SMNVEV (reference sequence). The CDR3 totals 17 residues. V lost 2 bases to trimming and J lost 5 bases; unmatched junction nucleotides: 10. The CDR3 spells CASSLGIAGAGHNEQFF. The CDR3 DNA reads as TGTGCCAGCAGTTTAGGGATAGCGGGAGCCGGGCACAATGAGCAGTTCTTC.

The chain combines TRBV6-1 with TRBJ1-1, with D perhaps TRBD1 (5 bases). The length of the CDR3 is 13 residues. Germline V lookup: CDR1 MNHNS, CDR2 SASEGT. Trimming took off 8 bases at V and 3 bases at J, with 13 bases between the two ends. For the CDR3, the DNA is TGTGCCAGCCTACTGCGGGGGGACACTGAAGCTTTCTTT. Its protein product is CASLLRGDTEAFF.

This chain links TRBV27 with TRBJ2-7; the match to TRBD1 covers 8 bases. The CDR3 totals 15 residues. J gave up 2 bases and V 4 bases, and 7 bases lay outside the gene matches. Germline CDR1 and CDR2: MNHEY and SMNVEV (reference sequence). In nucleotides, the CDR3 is TGTGCCAGCAGTTACCAGGGGGCCCCCACCTACGAGCAGTACTTC. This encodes CASSYQGAPTYEQYF.

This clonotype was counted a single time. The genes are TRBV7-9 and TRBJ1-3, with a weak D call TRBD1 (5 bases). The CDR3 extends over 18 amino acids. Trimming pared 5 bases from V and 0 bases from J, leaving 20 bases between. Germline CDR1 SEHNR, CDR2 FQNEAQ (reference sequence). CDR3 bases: TGTGCCAGCAGCGCCCAACCCGGGACCGGCCACTCTGGAAACACCATATATTTT. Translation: CASSAQPGTGHSGNTIYF.

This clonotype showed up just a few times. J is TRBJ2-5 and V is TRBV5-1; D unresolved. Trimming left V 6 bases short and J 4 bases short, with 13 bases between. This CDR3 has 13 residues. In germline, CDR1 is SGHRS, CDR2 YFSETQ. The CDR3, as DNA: TGCGCCAGCACCCGATGGAGTGGAGAGACCCAGTACTTC. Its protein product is CASTRWSGETQYF.

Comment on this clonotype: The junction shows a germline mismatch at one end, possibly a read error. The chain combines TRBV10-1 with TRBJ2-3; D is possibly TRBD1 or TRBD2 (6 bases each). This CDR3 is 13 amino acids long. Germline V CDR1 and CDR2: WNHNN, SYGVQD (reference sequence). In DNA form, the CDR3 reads TGCGCCAGCAAGGGGGAGGCGGCAGATACGCGGTATTTT. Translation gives CASKGEAADTRYF.

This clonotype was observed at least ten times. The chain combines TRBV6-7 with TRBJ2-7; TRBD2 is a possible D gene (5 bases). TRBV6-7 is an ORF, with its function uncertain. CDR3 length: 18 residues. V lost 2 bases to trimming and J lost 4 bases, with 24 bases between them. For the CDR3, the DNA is TGTGCCAGCAGTTACCCCAAAACAAGACCTGACGGGATATACGAGCAGTACTTC. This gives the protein CASSYPKTRPDGIYEQYF.